These T cell receptor beta chains were read from a single sample in a study of T cell changes during pregnancy in multiple sclerosis. Sequencing used immunoSEQ multiplex PCR; TCRdb keeps in-frame clones, though not all of them. The repertoire consists of 30,000 to 40,000 clones, with 91% occurring once and the leading ten covering 5% to 6.5%. Sequences were derived from CD8+ T cells from peripheral blood mononuclear cells, sampled in the second trimester of pregnancy. These receptors came from a female donor with multiple sclerosis, enrolled in a pregnancy study. CDR3s include the opening cysteine and the closing phenylalanine or tryptophan. D genes are given only for firm matches. Not every row has a clone size; where given, it reads once, few, many or a size class.

j_call cdr3_length v_call d_call clone_size cdr3_aa cdr3_nt
TRBJ2-5 15 TRBV2 TRBD2 . CASSIAGGGQETQYF TGTGCCAGCAGCATAGCGGGGGGCGGACAAGAGACCCAGTACTTC
TRBJ2-5 16 TRBV9 TRBD2 . CASSAPGREYQETQYF TGTGCCAGCAGCGCCCCGGGGAGGGAGTACCAAGAGACCCAGTACTTC
TRBJ2-7 15 TRBV27 TRBD1 . CASSLSRTGAYEQYF TGTGCCAGCAGTTTATCCCGGACAGGGGCCTACGAGCAGTACTTC
TRBJ2-7 14 TRBV5-1 . once CASSLTGSSYEQYF TGCGCCAGCAGCTTGACAGGGAGCTCCTACGAGCAGTACTTC
TRBJ1-5 13 TRBV6-1 . . CASRRVSNQPQHF TGTGCCAGCAGGAGGGTTAGCAATCAGCCCCAGCATTTT
TRBJ1-2 16 TRBV6-6 . . CASSYSIGGSNYGYTF TGTGCCAGCAGTTACTCGATCGGGGGTTCGAACTATGGCTACACCTTC
TRBJ1-4 15 TRBV5-1 TRBD1 . CASSWGGTGHLKLFF TGCGCCAGCAGCTGGGGGGGGACAGGGCATCTCAAACTGTTTTTT
TRBJ2-3 17 TRBV10-2 . . CASTPASSEFFTDTQYF TGCGCCAGCACCCCAGCGAGTAGCGAGTTCTTCACAGATACGCAGTATTTT
TRBJ2-7 12 TRBV5-6 . . CASSSSSYEQYF TGTGCCAGCAGCTCGAGCTCCTACGAGCAGTACTTC
TRBJ1-2 15 TRBV7-9 . . CASSLFDEDNYGYTF TGTGCCAGCAGCTTATTCGACGAGGATAACTATGGCTACACCTTC
TRBJ2-5 16 TRBV14 . . CASSQLTGRSWETQYF TGTGCCAGCAGTCAGTTGACGGGAAGGTCGTGGGAGACCCAGTACTTC
TRBJ2-2 16 TRBV7-7 . . CASSLHRRMFTGELFF TGTGCCAGCAGCTTACACAGGCGGATGTTTACCGGGGAGCTGTTTTTT
TRBJ2-1 13 TRBV7-6 . . CASTDSTYNEQFF TGTGCCAGCACGGACAGCACCTACAATGAGCAGTTCTTC
TRBJ1-2 14 TRBV11-2 . . CASSLSAANYGYTF TGTGCCAGCAGCTTGAGTGCCGCTAACTATGGCTACACCTTC
TRBJ1-1 15 TRBV30 . . CAWSVWSTWNTEAFF TGTGCCTGGAGTGTATGGTCCACTTGGAACACTGAAGCTTTCTTT
TRBJ1-5 15 TRBV5-1 TRBD1 few CASSLGQGAGQPQHF TGCGCCAGCAGCTTGGGACAGGGGGCAGGACAGCCCCAGCATTTT
TRBJ2-7 15 TRBV5-1 TRBD1 . CASSLAHTGGYEQYF TGCGCCAGCAGCTTGGCCCACACAGGGGGCTACGAGCAGTACTTC
TRBJ2-1 14 TRBV27 . . CASSSSSSYNEQFF TGTGCCAGCAGTAGTTCCAGCTCCTACAATGAGCAGTTCTTC
TRBJ2-1 14 TRBV4-1 . . CASSPGTLYNEQFF TGCGCCAGCAGCCCCGGGACACTTTACAATGAGCAGTTCTTC
TRBJ2-7 13 TRBV7-9 TRBD1 . CASMGFRGHEQYF TGTGCCAGCATGGGCTTCAGGGGGCACGAGCAGTACTTC
TRBJ2-3 17 TRBV7-6 . . CASSPTVAEHFTDTQYF TGTGCCAGCAGCCCCACGGTAGCGGAGCATTTCACAGATACGCAGTATTTT
TRBJ1-1 13 TRBV5-4 . . CASSDFVNTEAFF TGTGCCAGCAGCGACTTTGTGAACACTGAAGCTTTCTTT
TRBJ1-1 14 TRBV5-4 . once CASSPSAVNTEAFF TGTGCCAGCAGCCCTAGCGCGGTAAACACTGAAGCTTTCTTT
TRBJ2-7 15 TRBV6-1 TRBD2 . CASSARTSGVYEQYF TGTGCCAGCAGTGCCCGGACTAGCGGGGTTTACGAGCAGTACTTC
TRBJ1-2 14 TRBV5-6 TRBD1 . CASSPQGAGYGYTF TGTGCCAGCAGCCCTCAGGGGGCGGGCTATGGCTACACCTTC
TRBJ2-7 14 TRBV29-1 . . CSVASGEWGYEQYF TGCAGCGTTGCATCGGGGGAGTGGGGCTACGAGCAGTACTTC
TRBJ2-7 14 TRBV5-4 TRBD1 . CASSYRDRTYEQYF TGTGCCAGCAGCTACCGGGACAGGACCTACGAGCAGTACTTC
TRBJ1-2 16 TRBV5-4 . . CASSFASQGVNYGYTF TGTGCCAGCAGCTTTGCGTCACAGGGAGTTAACTATGGCTACACCTTC
TRBJ1-1 15 TRBV4-3 . few CASSQDPSMNTEAFF TGCGCCAGCAGCCAAGATCCGAGCATGAACACTGAAGCTTTCTTT
TRBJ1-1 11 TRBV6-1 . . CAATMNTEAFF TGTGCCGCTACCATGAACACTGAAGCTTTCTTT
TRBJ2-7 14 TRBV6-5 TRBD1 . CASSLTGVSYEQYF TGTGCCAGCAGTTTAACAGGGGTGTCGTACGAGCAGTACTTC
TRBJ1-5 15 TRBV27 . . CASSLGLYSNQPQHF TGTGCCAGCAGTTTGGGGCTGTATAGCAATCAGCCCCAGCATTTT
TRBJ2-3 15 TRBV30 TRBD1 . CAWSVLGQATDTQYF TGTGCCTGGAGTGTCCTCGGACAGGCCACAGATACGCAGTATTTT
TRBJ2-1 15 TRBV19 TRBD2 few CASRKTSGSYNEQFF TGTGCCAGTAGGAAGACTAGCGGCTCCTACAATGAGCAGTTCTTC
TRBJ2-2 15 TRBV4-1 TRBD2 . CASSTGGDLTGELFF TGCGCCAGCAGCACGGGGGGGGATCTAACCGGGGAGCTGTTTTTT
TRBJ2-1 17 TRBV11-2 TRBD2 . CASSATLLADYYNEQFF TGTGCCAGCAGCGCAACCCTCCTAGCGGACTACTACAATGAGCAGTTCTTC
TRBJ1-1 15 TRBV5-4 . . CASSLQGLGDTEAFF TGTGCCAGCAGCTTGCAGGGGTTGGGTGACACTGAAGCTTTCTTT
TRBJ2-7 13 TRBV27 . . CASSQAGLHEQYF TGTGCCAGCAGCCAGGCGGGGCTCCACGAGCAGTACTTC
TRBJ2-5 14 TRBV9 TRBD2 . CASRAGGGEETQYF TGTGCCAGTCGGGCGGGGGGTGGAGAAGAGACCCAGTACTTC
TRBJ1-1 19 TRBV29-1 TRBD1 . CSVEDVYPGQGLVNTEAFF TGCAGCGTTGAAGATGTTTACCCGGGACAGGGATTGGTGAACACTGAAGCTTTCTTT
TRBJ2-2 16 TRBV14 . . CASSQFGQSNTGELFF TGTGCCAGCAGCCAATTTGGGCAGTCGAACACCGGGGAGCTGTTTTTT
TRBJ2-1 14 TRBV29-1 TRBD1 . CSVEGQGVENEQFF TGCAGCGTTGAAGGACAGGGGGTGGAAAATGAGCAGTTCTTC
TRBJ2-7 16 TRBV7-9 TRBD2 . CASSPLAGGPTYEQYF TGTGCCAGCAGCCCCCTTGCGGGAGGGCCAACCTACGAGCAGTACTTC
TRBJ2-7 15 TRBV5-1 TRBD2 . CASSSWTSGPYEQYF TGCGCCAGCAGCTCCTGGACTAGCGGACCCTACGAGCAGTACTTC
TRBJ2-2 11 TRBV6-5 . . CASSRAGELFF TGTGCCAGCAGTCGGGCCGGGGAGCTGTTTTTT
TRBJ2-3 16 TRBV7-6 TRBD2 . CASSFGTSGNTDTQYF TGTGCCAGCAGCTTCGGGACTAGCGGGAACACAGATACGCAGTATTTT
TRBJ1-2 13 TRBV10-3 . . CAISEIDNYGYTF TGTGCCATCAGTGAGATAGATAACTATGGCTACACCTTC